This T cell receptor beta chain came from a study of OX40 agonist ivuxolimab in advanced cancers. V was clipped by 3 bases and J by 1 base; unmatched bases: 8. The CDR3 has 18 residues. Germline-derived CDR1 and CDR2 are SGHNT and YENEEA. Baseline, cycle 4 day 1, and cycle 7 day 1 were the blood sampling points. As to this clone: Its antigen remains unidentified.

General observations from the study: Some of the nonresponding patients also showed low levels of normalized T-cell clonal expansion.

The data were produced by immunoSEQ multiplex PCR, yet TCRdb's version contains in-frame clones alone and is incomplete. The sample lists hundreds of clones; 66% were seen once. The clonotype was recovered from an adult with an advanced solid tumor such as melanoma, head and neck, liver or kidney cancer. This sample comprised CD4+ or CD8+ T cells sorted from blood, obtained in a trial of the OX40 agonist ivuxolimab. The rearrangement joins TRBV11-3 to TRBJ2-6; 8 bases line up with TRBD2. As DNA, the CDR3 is TGTGCCAGCAGCTTGGCCGGGGGGGCGGCTTCTGGGGCCAACGTCCTGACTTTC. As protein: CASSLAGGAASGANVLTF.